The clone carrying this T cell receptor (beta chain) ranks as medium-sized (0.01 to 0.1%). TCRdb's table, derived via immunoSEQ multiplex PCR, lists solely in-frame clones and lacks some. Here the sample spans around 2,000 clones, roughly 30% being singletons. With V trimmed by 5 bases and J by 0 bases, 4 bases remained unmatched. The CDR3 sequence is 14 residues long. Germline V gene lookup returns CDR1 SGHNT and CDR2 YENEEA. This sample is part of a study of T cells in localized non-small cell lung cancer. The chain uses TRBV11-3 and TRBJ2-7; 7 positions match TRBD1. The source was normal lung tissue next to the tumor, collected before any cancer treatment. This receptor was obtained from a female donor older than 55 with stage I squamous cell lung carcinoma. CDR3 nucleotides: TGTGCCAGCAGCCCTCGGGACAGCTCCTACGAGCAGTACTTC. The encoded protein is CASSPRDSSYEQYF.